This T cell receptor beta chain was recovered during a study of cytomegalovirus exposure and HLA in healthy donors. Whole-study results and caveats: TCR sequences were mostly rare, though some public TCRs occurred in many donors. Some V segments, TRBV6-2 and TRBV6-3 among them, were indistinguishable and were therefore excluded.

Comment on this clone: The antigen remains undetermined.

The study ran its PCR with 60 Vbeta and 13 Jbeta primers. Under the authors' procedure: About 9.9 million shared chains were among about 80 million unique TCR beta chains counted in a later analysis. Profiling relied on immunoSEQ multiplex PCR, and the TCRdb table lists in-frame clones only, not all of them. That table furnishes V, J and clone size, whereas the DNA furnished D and trimming. Counted here are around 50,000 clones, around 67% occurring once; the ten biggest clones make up around a fifth. This CDR3 is built from 14 residues. CDR1 and CDR2 (germline): MNHEY, SMNVEV (reference sequence). V was pared by 4 bases and J by 1 base, with 4 bases of the junction left unmatched.

This clonotype originated in a woman in her forties or fifties in good health and CMV-seropositive. This chain links TRBV27 with TRBJ2-7, with 7 bases that match TRBD2. Sequencing input: PBMCs. The CDR3 is CASSSSGTSYEQYF. The CDR3 DNA follows: TGTGCCAGCAGTTCTAGCGGAACTTCCTACGAGCAGTACTTC.